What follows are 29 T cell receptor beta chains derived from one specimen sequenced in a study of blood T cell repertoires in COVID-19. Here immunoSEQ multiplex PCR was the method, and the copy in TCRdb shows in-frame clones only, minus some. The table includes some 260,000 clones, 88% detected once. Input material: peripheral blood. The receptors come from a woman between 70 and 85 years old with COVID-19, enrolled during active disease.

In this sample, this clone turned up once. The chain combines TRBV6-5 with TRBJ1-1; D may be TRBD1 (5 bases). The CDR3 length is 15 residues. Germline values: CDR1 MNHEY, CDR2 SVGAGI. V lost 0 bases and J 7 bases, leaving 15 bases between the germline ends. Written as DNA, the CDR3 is TGTGCCAGCAGTTACTCAGGCCGGGGGGTAGATGAAGCTTTCTTT. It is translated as CASSYSGRGVDEAFF.

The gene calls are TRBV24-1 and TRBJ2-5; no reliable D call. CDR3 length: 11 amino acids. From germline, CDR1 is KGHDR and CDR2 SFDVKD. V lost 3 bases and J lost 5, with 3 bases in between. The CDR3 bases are TGTGCCACCAGTGATCGGGAGACCCAGTACTTC. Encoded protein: CATSDRETQYF.

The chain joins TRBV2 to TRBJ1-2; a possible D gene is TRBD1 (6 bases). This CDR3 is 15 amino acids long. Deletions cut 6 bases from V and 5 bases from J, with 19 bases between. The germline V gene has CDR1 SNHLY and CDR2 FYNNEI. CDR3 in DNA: TGTGCCAGCAGACTACCCGGGACACAGGGTTATGGCTACACCTTC. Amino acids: CASRLPGTQGYGYTF.

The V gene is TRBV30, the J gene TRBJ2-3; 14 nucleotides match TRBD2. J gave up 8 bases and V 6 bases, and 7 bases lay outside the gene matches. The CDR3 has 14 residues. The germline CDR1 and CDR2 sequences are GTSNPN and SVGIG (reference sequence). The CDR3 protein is CACAGLAGVGTQYF. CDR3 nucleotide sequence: TGTGCCTGTGCGGGACTAGCGGGAGTAGGTACGCAGTATTTT.

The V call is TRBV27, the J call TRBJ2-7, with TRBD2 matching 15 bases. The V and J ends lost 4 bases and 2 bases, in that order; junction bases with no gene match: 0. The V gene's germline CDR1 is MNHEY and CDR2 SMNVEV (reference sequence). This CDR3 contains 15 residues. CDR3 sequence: CASSWTSGRAYEQYF. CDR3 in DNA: TGTGCCAGCAGTTGGACTAGCGGGAGGGCCTACGAGCAGTACTTC.

In DNA form, the CDR3 reads TGTGCCAGCAGCTCCACAGGGACCGCATACATTCAGTACTTC. Translation gives CASSSTGTAYIQYF. The chain recombines TRBV5-6 with TRBJ2-4; weak D call: TRBD1 (6 bases). V shed 3 bases and J shed 8 bases, with 15 bases lying between them. CDR1 is SGHDT, CDR2 YYEEEE, per germline. The CDR3 totals 14 residues.

The CDR3 here is CASSLVGDIYGYTF. CDR3 bases: TGCGCCAGCAGCTTGGTGGGCGATATCTATGGCTACACCTTC. V usage is TRBV5-1 and J usage is TRBJ1-2; D ambiguous. V gave up 0 bases and J gave up 4 bases, with 10 bases separating them. The CDR3 is made up of 14 amino acids. Germline values: CDR1 SGHRS, CDR2 YFSETQ.

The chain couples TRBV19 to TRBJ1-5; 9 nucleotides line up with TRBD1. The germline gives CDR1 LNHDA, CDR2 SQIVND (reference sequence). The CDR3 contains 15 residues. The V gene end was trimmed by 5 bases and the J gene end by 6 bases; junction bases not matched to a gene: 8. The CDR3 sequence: CASSPGQGIGQPQHF. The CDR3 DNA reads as TGTGCCAGTAGTCCGGGACAGGGAATTGGTCAGCCCCAGCATTTT.

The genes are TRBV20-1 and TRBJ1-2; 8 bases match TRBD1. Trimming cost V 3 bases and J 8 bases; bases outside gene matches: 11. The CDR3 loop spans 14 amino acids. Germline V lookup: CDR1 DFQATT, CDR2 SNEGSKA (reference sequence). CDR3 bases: TGCAGTGCTAGTTTGCTCGACAGGGGAAAAGGCTACACCTTC. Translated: CSASLLDRGKGYTF.

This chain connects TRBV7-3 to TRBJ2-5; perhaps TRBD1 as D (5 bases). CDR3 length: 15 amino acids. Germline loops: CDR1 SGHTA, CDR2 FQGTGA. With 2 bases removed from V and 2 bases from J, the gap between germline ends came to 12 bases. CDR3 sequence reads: CASSLGLGPQETQYF. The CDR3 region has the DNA TGTGCCAGCAGCTTAGGGTTGGGGCCACAAGAGACCCAGTACTTC.

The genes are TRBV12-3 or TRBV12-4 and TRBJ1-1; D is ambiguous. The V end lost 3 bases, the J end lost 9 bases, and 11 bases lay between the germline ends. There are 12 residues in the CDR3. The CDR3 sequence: CASSLVGRQAFF. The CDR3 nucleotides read TGTGCCAGCAGTTTGGTGGGCAGACAAGCTTTCTTT.

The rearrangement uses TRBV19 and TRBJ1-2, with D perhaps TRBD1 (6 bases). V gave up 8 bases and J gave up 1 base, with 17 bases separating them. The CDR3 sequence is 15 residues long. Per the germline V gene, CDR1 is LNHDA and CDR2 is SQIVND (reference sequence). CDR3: CASLPWVDSNYGYTF. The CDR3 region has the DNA TGTGCCAGTTTACCCTGGGTGGACAGTAACTATGGCTACACCTTC.

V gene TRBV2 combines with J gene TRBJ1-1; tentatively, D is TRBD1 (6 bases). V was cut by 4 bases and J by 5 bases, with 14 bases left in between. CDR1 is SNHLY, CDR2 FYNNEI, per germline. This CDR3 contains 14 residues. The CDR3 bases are TGTGCCAGCAGTGGCATTGGTAGGGGGACTGAAGCTTTCTTT. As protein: CASSGIGRGTEAFF.

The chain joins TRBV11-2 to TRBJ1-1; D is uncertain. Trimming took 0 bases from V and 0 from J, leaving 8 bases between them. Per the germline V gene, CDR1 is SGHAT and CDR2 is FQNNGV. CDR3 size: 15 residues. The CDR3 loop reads CASSLERTLNTEAFF. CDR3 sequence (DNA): TGTGCCAGCAGCTTAGAGAGGACTCTGAACACTGAAGCTTTCTTT.

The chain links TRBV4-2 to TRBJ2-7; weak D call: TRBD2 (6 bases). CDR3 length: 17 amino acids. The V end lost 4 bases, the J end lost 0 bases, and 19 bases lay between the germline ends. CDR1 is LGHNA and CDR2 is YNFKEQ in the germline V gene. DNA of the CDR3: TGTGCCAGCAGCCGAAAGTTCTCGCGGGAATACTCCTACGAGCAGTACTTC. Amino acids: CASSRKFSREYSYEQYF.

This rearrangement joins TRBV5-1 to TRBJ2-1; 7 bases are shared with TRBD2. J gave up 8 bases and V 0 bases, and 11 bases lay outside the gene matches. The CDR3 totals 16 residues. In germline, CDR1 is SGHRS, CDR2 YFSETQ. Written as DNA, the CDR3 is TGCGCCAGCAGCTTGGAGGTGGGAGGGCAATTTTATGAGCAGTTCTTC. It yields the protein CASSLEVGGQFYEQFF.

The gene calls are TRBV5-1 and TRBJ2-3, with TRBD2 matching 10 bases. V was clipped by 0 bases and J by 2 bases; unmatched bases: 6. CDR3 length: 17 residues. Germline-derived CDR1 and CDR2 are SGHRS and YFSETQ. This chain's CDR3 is CASSLEASGRFTDTQYF. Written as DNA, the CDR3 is TGCGCCAGCAGCTTGGAGGCTAGCGGGAGATTCACAGATACGCAGTATTTT. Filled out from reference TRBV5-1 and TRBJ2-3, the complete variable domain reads KAGVTQTPRYLIKTRGQQVTLSCSPISGHRSVSWYQQTPGQGLQFLFEYFSETQRNKGNFPGRFSGRQFSNSRSEMNVSTLELGDSALYLCASSLEASGRFTDTQYFGPGTRLTVL.

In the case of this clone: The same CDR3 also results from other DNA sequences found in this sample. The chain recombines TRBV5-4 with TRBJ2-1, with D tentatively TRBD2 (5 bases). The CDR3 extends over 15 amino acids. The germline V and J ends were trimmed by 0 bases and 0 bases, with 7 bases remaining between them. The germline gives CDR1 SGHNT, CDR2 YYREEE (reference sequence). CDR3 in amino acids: CASSLGGSSYNEQFF. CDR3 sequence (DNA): TGTGCCAGCAGCTTGGGCGGGTCCTCCTACAATGAGCAGTTCTTC.

CDR3 nucleotides: TGTGCCAGCAGTGAATTCGGACTAGCGGGCCAGAGCGATGAGCAGTTCTTC. Translation gives CASSEFGLAGQSDEQFF. The chain couples TRBV6-1 to TRBJ2-1, with 11 bases lining up with TRBD2. This CDR3 is built from 17 residues. The trim removed 2 bases at V and 8 bases at J, leaving 11 bases unmatched. Germline values: CDR1 MNHNS, CDR2 SASEGT.

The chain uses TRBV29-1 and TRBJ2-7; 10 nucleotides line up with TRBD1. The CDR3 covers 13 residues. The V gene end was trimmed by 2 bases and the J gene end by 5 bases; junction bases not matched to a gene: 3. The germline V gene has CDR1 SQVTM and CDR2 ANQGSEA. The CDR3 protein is CSVERQGANEQYF. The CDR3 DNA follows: TGCAGCGTTGAACGACAGGGGGCGAACGAGCAGTACTTC.

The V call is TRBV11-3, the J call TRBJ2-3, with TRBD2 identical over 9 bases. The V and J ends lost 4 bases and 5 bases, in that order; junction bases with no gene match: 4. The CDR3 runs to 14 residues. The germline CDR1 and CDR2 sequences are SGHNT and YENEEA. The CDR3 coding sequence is TGTGCCAGCAGCTCGCCAGCGGGGGGAGATACGCAGTATTTT. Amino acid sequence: CASSSPAGGDTQYF.

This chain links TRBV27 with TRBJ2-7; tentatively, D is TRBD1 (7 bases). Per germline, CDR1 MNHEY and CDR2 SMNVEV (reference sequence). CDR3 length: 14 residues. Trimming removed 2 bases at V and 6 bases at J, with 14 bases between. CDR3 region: CASSLQGGLFEQYF. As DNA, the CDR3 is TGTGCCAGCAGTTTACAGGGGGGACTTTTCGAGCAGTACTTC.

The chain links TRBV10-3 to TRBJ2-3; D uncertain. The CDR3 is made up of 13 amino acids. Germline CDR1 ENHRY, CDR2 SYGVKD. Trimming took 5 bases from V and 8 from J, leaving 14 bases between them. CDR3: CAISPPSQVTQYF. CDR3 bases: TGTGCCATCAGTCCGCCTTCCCAGGTTACGCAGTATTTT.

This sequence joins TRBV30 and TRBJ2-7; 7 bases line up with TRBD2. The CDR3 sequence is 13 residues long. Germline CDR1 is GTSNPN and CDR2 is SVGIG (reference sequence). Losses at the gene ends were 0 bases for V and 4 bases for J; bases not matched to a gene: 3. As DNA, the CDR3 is TGTGCCTGGAGTGTAAGCGGGAATTACGAGCAGTACTTC. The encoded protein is CAWSVSGNYEQYF.

The chain's CDR3 is CASSPPHDSLHNEQFF. The CDR3 coding sequence is TGTGCCAGCTCACCACCGCACGACAGTTTACACAATGAGCAGTTCTTC. The rearrangement joins TRBV18 to TRBJ2-1; tentatively, D is TRBD1 (5 bases). This CDR3 region has 16 residues. The germline V and J ends were trimmed by 0 bases and 5 bases, with 14 bases remaining between them. Germline V lookup: CDR1 KGHSH, CDR2 LQKENI. Looking up the rest from reference TRBV18 and TRBJ2-1 gives the full variable domain: NAGVMQNPRHLVRRRGQEARLRCSPMKGHSHVYWYRQLPEEGLKFMVYLQKENIIDESGMPKERFSAEFPKEGPSILRIQQVVRGDSAAYFCASSPPHDSLHNEQFFGPGTRLTVL.

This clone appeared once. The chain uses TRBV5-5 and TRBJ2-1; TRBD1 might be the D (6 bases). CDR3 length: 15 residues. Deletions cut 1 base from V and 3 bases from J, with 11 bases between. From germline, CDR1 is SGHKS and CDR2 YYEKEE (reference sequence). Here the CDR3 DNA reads TGTGCCAGCAGCTTGTGGGGGCGCGTCTACAATGAGCAGTTCTTC. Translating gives CASSLWGRVYNEQFF.

The chain's CDR3 is CASSPQGKGTEAFF. The CDR3 DNA reads as TGTGCCAGCTCACCTCAGGGAAAGGGCACTGAAGCTTTCTTT. The chain couples TRBV18 to TRBJ1-1; D possibly corresponds to TRBD1 (5 bases). The CDR3 runs 14 residues. CDR1 and CDR2 from the germline V gene are KGHSH and LQKENI. Trimming removed 3 bases from V and 4 bases from J, with 12 bases in between.

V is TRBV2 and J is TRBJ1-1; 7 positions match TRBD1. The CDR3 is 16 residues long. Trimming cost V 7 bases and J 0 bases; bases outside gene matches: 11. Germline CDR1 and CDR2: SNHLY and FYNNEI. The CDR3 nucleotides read TGTGCCAGCAACAGACCGGGACAGATACTGAACACTGAAGCTTTCTTT. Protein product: CASNRPGQILNTEAFF.

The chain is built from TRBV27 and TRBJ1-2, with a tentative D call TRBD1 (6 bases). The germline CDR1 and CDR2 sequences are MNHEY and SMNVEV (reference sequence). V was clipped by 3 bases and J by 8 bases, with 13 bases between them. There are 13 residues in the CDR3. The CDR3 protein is CASSLQQGRGYTF. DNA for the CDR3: TGTGCCAGCAGTTTGCAACAGGGTCGGGGCTACACCTTC.